This T cell receptor beta chain was recovered during a study of T cell clones after liver transplantation. Study-wide findings and caveats: Rather than being deleted, graft donor-reactive T cells may have moved into the graft.

The length of the CDR3 is 17 residues. The junction had 6 bases not matched to a gene; V was cut back by 3 bases and J by 5 bases. The germline V gene encodes CDR1 MGHRA and CDR2 YSYEKL. Note on this clone: Antigen unknown.

Here immunoSEQ multiplex PCR was the method, and the copy in TCRdb shows in-frame clones only, minus some. The profile shows about 120,000 clones, approximately 90% of them singletons. The rearrangement links TRBV4-1 to TRBJ2-3; 15 bases are shared with TRBD2. Sequenced here: CD4+ T cells from blood, sampled 12 months after liver transplant. The clonotype originates from a human patient who received a liver transplant. Some T cells may arise from the graft donor. Written as DNA, the CDR3 is TGCGCCAGCAGCCACAGGACTAGCGGGAGGGGAAGAGATACGCAGTATTTT. Amino acid sequence: CASSHRTSGRGRDTQYF.